The text below deals with one T cell receptor beta chain. No cognate antigen has been identified for it. No quality values exist for individual bases; no much larger clone is one base distant. Using the immunoSEQ assay, TCRB CDR3 regions were amplified from 1.5 to 2 micrograms of genomic DNA, or from all available DNA when less than that was on hand. The multiplex PCR employed 60 forward primers targeting TCR V beta segments and 13 reverse primers targeting J beta segments. Synthetic control templates were spiked into each sample at limiting dilution to estimate reads per starting template. Reads of 87 bp were generated by sequencing on the Illumina HiSeq System. In the paper's pipeline: PCR and sequencing errors were removed by a nearest neighbor algorithm that merged closely related sequences. TCR overlap was defined as the percentage of unique tumor TCR beta sequences that were also present in the same patient's peripheral blood. TCRdb provides this immuneACCESS table in a form limited to in-frame rearrangements. Some clones are lacking; in checked studies, under half of them reflect an unresolved V gene, and why the rest are absent is not known. V, J and clone size were drawn from that table, and D and trimming were deduced from the DNA. This sample lists tens of thousands of clones; 86% were detected once. The ten largest account for approximately 10% of the sample.

Reading from cysteine to phenylalanine, the CDR3 counts 16 amino acids. Just CDR3 DNA is preserved here, 48 bases in frame from base 1. The V end loses 0 bases and the J end loses 6 bases, and a stretch of 15 bases separates them. CDR1 and CDR2 (LGHNA, YSLEER) derive from the germline V gene. This specimen's time point label, per the study, means: after dendritic cell vaccination, including at tumor progression/relapse. Selection of patients required sufficient residual fresh-frozen tumor tissue and over two years of available survival data. None of the glioblastoma patients carried an isocitrate dehydrogenase mutation, although molecular status otherwise varied. PBMC were collected before vaccination, two weeks after the third vaccination, and at tumor progression when it occurred. Genomic DNA was extracted with the Qiagen DNeasy Blood extraction Kit. This sample is part of a study of glioma-infiltrating T cells after dendritic cell vaccination (dated by TCRdb to the mid-2010s). For the wider study: The cohort comprised around 15 glioblastoma patients from Phase I and II dendritic cell vaccination trials, 9 newly diagnosed and 6 with recurrent disease. Between the early 2000s and the early 2010s, the patients were given dendritic cell vaccination pulsed with autologous tumor lysate. To make the vaccine, monocyte-derived dendritic cells were cultured for 7 to 8 days with IL-4 and GM-CSF and then pulsed overnight with autologous tumor lysate. Each patient got three intradermal injections of the dendritic cell vaccine, spaced at biweekly intervals, in the arm below the axilla. In glioblastoma patients vaccinated with dendritic cells, deep sequencing of TCR beta CDR3 regions served to measure tumor-infiltrating lymphocyte content and to compare repertoires between tumor and blood. Survival after dendritic cell vaccination was correlated with TCR sequencing metrics, including TIL content and tumor-blood repertoire overlap. Study-wide conclusions, independent of this receptor: The cohort was small and heterogeneous, only a few patients had full blood and tumor sets, and even fewer had initial-recurrent tumor pairs. The three-group TCR overlap response model was described as speculative and requiring prospective validation. TCR clonality showed no direct relationship with survival, which suggests that a diverse polyclonal response may be important. Higher estimated pretreatment TIL content predicted longer time to progression and overall survival after dendritic cell vaccination.

The V and J segments used are TRBV4-3 and TRBJ2-1; the D gene cannot be resolved reliably. This receptor was identified in a human donor with glioblastoma. Sequenced material: blood, taken after dendritic cell vaccination. The sequence in DNA is TGCGCCAGCAGCCAAGATCGAGGTGGTCCCGGCAATGAGCAGTTCTTC. Its coded protein is CASSQDRGGPGNEQFF.